This T cell receptor (beta chain) is drawn from a study of T cell changes during pregnancy in multiple sclerosis. CDR1 LNHDA and CDR2 SQIVND come from the germline V gene (reference sequence). V gave up 2 bases and J gave up 6 bases; unmatched junction bases: 6. The CDR3 contains 15 residues. Repertoires were generated with immunoSEQ multiplex PCR, while TCRdb's copy carries only in-frame clones and drops some. The repertoire consists of around 78,000 clones, with about nine tenths occurring once and the leading ten covering 0.7%. The sequence came from a female donor in good health, enrolled as a control in a pregnancy study. The chain combines TRBV19 with TRBJ2-1; 8 bases fit TRBD1. The specimen was peripheral blood, collected in the third trimester of pregnancy. The CDR3 sequence is CASSIQDRVSNEQFF. In DNA form, the CDR3 reads TGTGCCAGTAGTATACAGGACAGGGTCAGCAATGAGCAGTTCTTC.